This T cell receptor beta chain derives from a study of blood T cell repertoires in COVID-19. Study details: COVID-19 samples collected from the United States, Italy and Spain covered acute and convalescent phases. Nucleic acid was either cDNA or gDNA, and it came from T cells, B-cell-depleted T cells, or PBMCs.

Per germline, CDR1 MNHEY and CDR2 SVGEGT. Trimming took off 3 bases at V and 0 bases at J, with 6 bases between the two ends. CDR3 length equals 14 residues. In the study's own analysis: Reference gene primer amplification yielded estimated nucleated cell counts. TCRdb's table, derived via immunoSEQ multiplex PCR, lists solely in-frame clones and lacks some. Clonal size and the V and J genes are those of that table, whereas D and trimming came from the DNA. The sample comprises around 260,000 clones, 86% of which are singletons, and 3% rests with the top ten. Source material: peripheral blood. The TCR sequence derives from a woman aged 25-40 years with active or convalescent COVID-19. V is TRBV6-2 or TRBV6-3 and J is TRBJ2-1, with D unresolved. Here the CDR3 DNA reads TGTGCCAGCAGTTATAGGAGCTCCTACAATGAGCAGTTCTTC. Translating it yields CASSYRSSYNEQFF.